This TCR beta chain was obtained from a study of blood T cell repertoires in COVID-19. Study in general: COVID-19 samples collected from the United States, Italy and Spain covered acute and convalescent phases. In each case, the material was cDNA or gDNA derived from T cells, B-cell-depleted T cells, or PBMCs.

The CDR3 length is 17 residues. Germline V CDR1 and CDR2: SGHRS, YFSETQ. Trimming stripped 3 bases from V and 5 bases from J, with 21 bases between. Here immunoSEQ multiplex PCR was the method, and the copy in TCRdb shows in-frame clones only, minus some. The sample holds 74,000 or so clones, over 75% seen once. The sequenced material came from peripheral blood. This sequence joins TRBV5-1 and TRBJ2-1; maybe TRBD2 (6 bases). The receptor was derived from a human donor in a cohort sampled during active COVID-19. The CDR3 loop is CASSWGVLSAMNNEQFF. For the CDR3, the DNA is TGCGCCAGCAGCTGGGGGGTTCTTTCGGCGATGAACAATGAGCAGTTCTTC.